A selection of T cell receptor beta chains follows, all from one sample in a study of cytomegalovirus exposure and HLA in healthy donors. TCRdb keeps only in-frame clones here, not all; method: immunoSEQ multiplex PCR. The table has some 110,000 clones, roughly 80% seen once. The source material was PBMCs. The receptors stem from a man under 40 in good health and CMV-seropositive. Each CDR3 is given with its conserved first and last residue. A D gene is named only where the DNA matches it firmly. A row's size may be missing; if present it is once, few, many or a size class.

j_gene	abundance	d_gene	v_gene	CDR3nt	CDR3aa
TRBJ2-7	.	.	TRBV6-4	TGTGCCAGCAGTCCCTACGAGCAGTACTTC	CASSPYEQYF
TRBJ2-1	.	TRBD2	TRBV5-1	TGCGCCAGCAGCCCGGGACACTTGGGACTAGCGGGGGGCTTCTCCTACAATGAGCAGTTCTTC	CASSPGHLGLAGGFSYNEQFF
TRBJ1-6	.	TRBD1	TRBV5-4	TGTGCCAGCAGTTCTAGACAGGGGGGGAATTCACCCCTCCACTTT	CASSSRQGGNSPLHF
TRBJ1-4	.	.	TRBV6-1	TGTGCCAGCAGTGAGATTCTGGGGGCACCTAATGAAAAACTGTTTTTT	CASSEILGAPNEKLFF
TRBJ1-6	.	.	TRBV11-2	TGTGCCAGCAGGTTCAGGACAGATAATTCACCCCTCCACTTT	CASRFRTDNSPLHF
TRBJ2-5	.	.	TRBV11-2	TGTGCCAGCAGCTTACGGTTTTCCGAGACCCAGTACTTC	CASSLRFSETQYF
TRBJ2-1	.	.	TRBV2	TGTGCCAGCCTTAGATACGTTAACTACAATGAGCAGTTCTTC	CASLRYVNYNEQFF
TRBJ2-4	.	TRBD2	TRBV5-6	TGTGCCAGCAGCCTAACCGGGACTACCCAAAACATTCAGTACTTC	CASSLTGTTQNIQYF
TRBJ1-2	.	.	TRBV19	TGTGCCAGTAGTCCGCCGCAGGGAGGCCTTAACTATGGCTACACCTTC	CASSPPQGGLNYGYTF
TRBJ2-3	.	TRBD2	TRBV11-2	TGTGCCAGCAGCTTCTCTGCCCAGCGGGGGGGCCGGGGAGATACGCAGTATTTT	CASSFSAQRGGRGDTQYF
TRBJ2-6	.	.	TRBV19	TGTGCCAGTAGTCCCAGGGGGGCCTCTGGGGCCAACGTCCTGACTTTC	CASSPRGASGANVLTF
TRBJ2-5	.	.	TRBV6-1	TGTGCCAGCAGGGAGCGGGTACGCGGCCAAGAGACCCAGTACTTC	CASRERVRGQETQYF
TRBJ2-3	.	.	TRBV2	TGTGCCAGCAGTGGGGAGCGGGCCGACACAGATACGCAGTATTTT	CASSGERADTDTQYF
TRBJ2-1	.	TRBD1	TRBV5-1	TGCGCCAGCAGCTTAAGGGACAGGGGGGGATCTGAGCAGTTCTTC	CASSLRDRGGSEQFF
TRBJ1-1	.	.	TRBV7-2	TGTGCCAGCAGCCCACAAGGAGGGAGTGAAGCTTTCTTT	CASSPQGGSEAFF
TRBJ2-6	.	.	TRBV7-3	TGTGCCAGCAGCTTAAGTTCGGGGTCTGGGGCCAACGTCCTGACTTTC	CASSLSSGSGANVLTF
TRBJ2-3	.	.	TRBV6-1	TGTGCCAGCAGTGAAGTAGGCAGGGGTACGCAGTATTTT	CASSEVGRGTQYF
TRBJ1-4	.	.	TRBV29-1	TGCAGCGTTGCGGACAGATCAACTAATGAAAAACTGTTTTTT	CSVADRSTNEKLFF
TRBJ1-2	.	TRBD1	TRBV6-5	TGTGCCAGCAGTTACCGACAGGGCATCTATGGCTACACCTTC	CASSYRQGIYGYTF
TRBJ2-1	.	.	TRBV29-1	TGCAGCGTTGAGACTCGTGGTCTAGCGAACTACAATGAGCAGTTCTTC	CSVETRGLANYNEQFF
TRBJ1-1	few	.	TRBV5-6	TGTGCCAGCAGCTCGGGGATGGGGAGGGGTGAAGCTTTCTTT	CASSSGMGRGEAFF
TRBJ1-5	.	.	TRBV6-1	TGTGCCAGCCTTCAAACTACAGGGCTGGATCAGCCCCAGCATTTT	CASLQTTGLDQPQHF
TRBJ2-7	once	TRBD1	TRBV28	TGTGCCAGCAGTTTTCGGGACAGGGGGATACCCTACGAGCAGTACTTC	CASSFRDRGIPYEQYF
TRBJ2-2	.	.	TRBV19	TGTGCCAGTAGATTAGCCATGACAGGAACCAACACCGGGGAGCTGTTTTTT	CASRLAMTGTNTGELFF
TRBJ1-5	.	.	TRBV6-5	TGTGCCAGCAGTTACCGGGAAGGAGATCAGCCCCAGCATTTT	CASSYREGDQPQHF
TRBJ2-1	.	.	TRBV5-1	TGCGCCAGCAGCGAAGGAGCCAACAATGAGCAGTTCTTC	CASSEGANNEQFF
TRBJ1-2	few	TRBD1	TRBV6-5	TGTGCCAGCAGTGAACGGACAGGGCGGAGTGGCTACACCTTC	CASSERTGRSGYTF
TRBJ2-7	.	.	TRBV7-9	TGTGCCAGCAGCTGCCGAGGAAAAGCGGGCTACGAGCAGTACTTC	CASSCRGKAGYEQYF
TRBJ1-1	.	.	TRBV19	TGTGCCAGTAGTATATCGCAGGGAGGGATCAAAGCTTTCTTT	CASSISQGGIKAFF
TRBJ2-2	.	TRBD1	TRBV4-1	TGCGCCAGCAGTCGACAGGGGTACACCGGGGAGCTGTTTTTT	CASSRQGYTGELFF
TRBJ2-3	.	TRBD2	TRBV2	TGTGCCAGCAGTGAACTAGGACTAGCGGGAGGGTTAGATACGCAGTATTTT	CASSELGLAGGLDTQYF
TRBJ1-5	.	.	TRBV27	TGTGCCAGCAGTTTATCGTTAGTTGGGACAAATAGCAATCAGCCCCAGCATTTT	CASSLSLVGTNSNQPQHF
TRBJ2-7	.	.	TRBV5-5	TGTGCCAGCAGCTTGGGGCAGCTAGGACACCTCTCCTACGAGCAGTACTTC	CASSLGQLGHLSYEQYF
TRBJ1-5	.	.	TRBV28	TGTGCCAAAGGGGGATTCCAGCCCCAGCATTTT	CAKGGFQPQHF
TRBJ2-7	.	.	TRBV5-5	TGTGCCAGCAGCTCAGCCACTATGGAGCAGTACTTC	CASSSATMEQYF
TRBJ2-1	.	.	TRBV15	TGTGCCACCAGCAGAGATTTCGGGGGGCCGAATGAGCAGTTCTTC	CATSRDFGGPNEQFF
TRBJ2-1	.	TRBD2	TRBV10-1	TGCGCCAGCAGTACCGGGACTAACAATGAGCAGTTCTTC	CASSTGTNNEQFF
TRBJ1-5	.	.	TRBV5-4	TGTGCCAGCAGCTTCGGCGGAGATCAGCCCCAGCATTTT	CASSFGGDQPQHF
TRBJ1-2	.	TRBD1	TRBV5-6	TGTGCCAGCAGCCAAGATAGGACAGGGGGCTACACCTTC	CASSQDRTGGYTF
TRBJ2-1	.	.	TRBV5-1	TGCGCCAGCAGCCCAGGGGACCAGCAGTTCTTC	CASSPGDQQFF
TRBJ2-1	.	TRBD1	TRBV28	TGTGCCAGCAGTTTATCCGCGGGACAGGCCTTCTACAATGAGCAGTTCTTC	CASSLSAGQAFYNEQFF
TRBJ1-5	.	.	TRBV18	TGTGCCAGCTCACCCTTTTCCAATCAGCCCCAGCATTTT	CASSPFSNQPQHF
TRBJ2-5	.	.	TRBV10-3	TGTGCCATCAGAGGACAGTCGCAAGAGACCCAGTACTTC	CAIRGQSQETQYF
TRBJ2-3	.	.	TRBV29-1	TGCAGCGTTCAGGGAAGATTCACAGATACGCAGTATTTT	CSVQGRFTDTQYF
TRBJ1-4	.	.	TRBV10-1	TGCGCCAGCAGAGCGAAGGCTTTCCATGAAACACTGTTTTTT	CASRAKAFHETLFF
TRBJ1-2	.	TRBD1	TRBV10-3	TGTGCCATCAGTGAGTCGACAGGGGGCTATGGCTACACCTTC	CAISESTGGYGYTF
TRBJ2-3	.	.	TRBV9	TGTGCCAGCAGCGCACAGGCGTCTAGCACAGATACGCAGTATTTT	CASSAQASSTDTQYF
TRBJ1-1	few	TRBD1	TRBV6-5	TGTGCCAGCGGTGCGACAGGGATGAACACTGAAGCTTTCTTT	CASGATGMNTEAFF